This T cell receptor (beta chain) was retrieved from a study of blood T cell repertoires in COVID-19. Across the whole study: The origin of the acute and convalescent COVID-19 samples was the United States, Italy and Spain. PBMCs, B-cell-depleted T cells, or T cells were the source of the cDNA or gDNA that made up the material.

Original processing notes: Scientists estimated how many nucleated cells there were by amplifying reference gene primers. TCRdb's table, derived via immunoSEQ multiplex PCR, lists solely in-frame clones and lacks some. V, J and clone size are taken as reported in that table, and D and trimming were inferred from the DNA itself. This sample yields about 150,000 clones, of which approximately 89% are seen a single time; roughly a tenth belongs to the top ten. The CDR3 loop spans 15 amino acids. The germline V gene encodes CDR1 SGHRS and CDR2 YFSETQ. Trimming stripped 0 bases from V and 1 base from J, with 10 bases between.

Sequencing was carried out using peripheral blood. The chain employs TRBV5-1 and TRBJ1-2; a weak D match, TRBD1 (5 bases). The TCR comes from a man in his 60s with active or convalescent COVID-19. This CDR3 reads CASSLEGKLNYGYTF. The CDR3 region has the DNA TGCGCCAGCAGCTTGGAGGGGAAGCTTAACTATGGCTACACCTTC.